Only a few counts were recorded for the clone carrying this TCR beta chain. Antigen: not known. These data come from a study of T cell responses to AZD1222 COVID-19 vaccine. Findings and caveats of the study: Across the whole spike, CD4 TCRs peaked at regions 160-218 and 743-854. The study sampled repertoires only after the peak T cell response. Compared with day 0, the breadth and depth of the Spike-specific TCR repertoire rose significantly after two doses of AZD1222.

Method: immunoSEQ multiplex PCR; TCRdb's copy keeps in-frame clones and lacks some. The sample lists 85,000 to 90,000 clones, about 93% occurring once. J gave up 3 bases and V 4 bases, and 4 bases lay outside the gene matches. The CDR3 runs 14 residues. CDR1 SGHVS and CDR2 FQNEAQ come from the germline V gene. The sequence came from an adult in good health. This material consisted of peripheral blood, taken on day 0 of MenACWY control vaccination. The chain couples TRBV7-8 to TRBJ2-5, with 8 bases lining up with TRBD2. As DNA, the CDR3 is TGTGCCAGCAGCTCGGGAGGGCGGAAAGAGACCCAGTACTTC. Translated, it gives CASSSGGRKETQYF.